This T cell receptor (beta chain) was sequenced for a study of tumor and adjacent non-tumor tissue in lung cancer. Turning to the study itself: Stage I to III disease affected over nine men and roughly 5 women aged 31 to 76. General study findings and limits: Significantly higher TCR diversity was found in tumor than normal lung. Tumor repertoires had a smaller top 100 clone share than normal lung.

Turning to this clonotype: Its antigen is unidentified.

Three rounds of nested PCR, following a modified ARM-PCR protocol, produced the TCRbeta library. TCRdb independently ran MiXCR on the multiplex PCR reads; one entry per CDR3 protein. The table has approximately 110,000 distinct CDR3 sequences, 62% seen once. The CDR3 totals 12 residues. V was trimmed by 10 bases and J by 1 base, leaving 11 bases between them. This sample's RNA came from whole unsorted tissue. More than 3 cm separated this lung sample from the edge of the tumor. The sample comprised distant non-tumor lung tissue. J is TRBJ2-7 and V is TRBV12-3 or TRBV12-4; D gene uncertain. The receptor was derived from a man aged 55 to 69 with non-small cell lung cancer. The CDR3 DNA reads as TGTGCCAATAGTTTAATGTCCTACGAGCAGTACTTC. As protein: CANSLMSYEQYF.